This TCR beta chain originates from a study of radiation and T cells in renal cell carcinoma. Broader study findings: Sampling covered only around 1 g of each tumor. Irradiated tumors held more dominant CDR3 motifs than control tumors. Top 100 clonotypes averaged about 50% in irradiated versus about 40% in nephrectomy-only tumors.

This clone came up a few times. Its target is unknown. Treatment here: treatment-naive control, cytoreductive nephrectomy. The patient's renal cell carcinoma had clear cell pathology. TCRdb's table, derived via immunoSEQ multiplex PCR, lists solely in-frame clones and lacks some. The table shows 15,000 or so clones, with less than 65% occurring only once. From germline, CDR1 is MDHEN and CDR2 SYDVKM. V lost 0 bases, J lost 2 bases, and 5 bases lay in between. CDR3 size: 13 residues. The sequence was collected from a man aged 60-69 years with renal cell carcinoma. V usage is TRBV28 and J usage is TRBJ2-7; D is undetermined. The material sequenced was tumor tissue, taken from a patient whose treatment was nephrectomy without radiotherapy. In nucleotides, the CDR3 is TGTGCCAGCAGTTTATGGCTCACCTACGAGCAGTACTTC. It encodes CASSLWLTYEQYF.